Below, one TCR beta chain is given with its context. Antigen specificity is unknown. TCRB CDR3 was amplified from 2 ug genomic DNA or less. TCRdb's table, derived via immunoSEQ multiplex PCR, lists solely in-frame clones and lacks some. There are more than 55,000 clones in the sample; roughly 84% occur only once, and about 8.3% lies in the top ten. The record originates from a study of glioma-infiltrating T cells after dendritic cell vaccination. V was trimmed by 5 bases and J by 0 bases, leaving 13 bases between them. The CDR3 extends over 16 amino acids. CDR1 MNHEY and CDR2 SMNVEV come from the germline V gene (reference sequence). General study results and limits: The cohort had few patients with full blood and tumor sets.

Specified time point: after dendritic cell vaccination, including at tumor progression/relapse. This sequence originates from a human donor with glioblastoma. This sequence joins TRBV27 and TRBJ1-4; D perhaps matches TRBD1 (6 bases). The sample consisted of blood, taken after dendritic cell vaccination. The CDR3 bases are TGTGCCAGCAGTCCACGACAGGAGTCAACTAATGAAAAACTGTTTTTT. This codes for CASSPRQESTNEKLFF.